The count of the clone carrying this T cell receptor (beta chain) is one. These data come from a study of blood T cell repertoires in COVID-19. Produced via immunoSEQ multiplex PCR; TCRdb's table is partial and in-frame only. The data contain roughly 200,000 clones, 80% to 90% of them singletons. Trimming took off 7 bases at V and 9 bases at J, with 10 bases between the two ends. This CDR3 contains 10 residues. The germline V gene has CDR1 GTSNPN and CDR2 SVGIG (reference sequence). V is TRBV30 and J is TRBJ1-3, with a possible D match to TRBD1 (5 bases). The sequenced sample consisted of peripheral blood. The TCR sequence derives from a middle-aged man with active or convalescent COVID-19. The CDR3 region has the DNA TGTGCCTTGCGGGGGATCACCATATATTTT. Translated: CALRGITIYF. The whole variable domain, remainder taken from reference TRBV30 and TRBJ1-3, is SQTIHQWPATLVQPVGSPLSLECTVEGTSNPNLYWYRQAAGRGLQLLFYSVGIGQISSEVPQNLSASRPQDRQFILSSKKLLLSDSGFYLCALRGITIYFGEGSWLTVV.